Listed below are T cell receptor beta chains from one sample, sequenced in a study of CD8 T cells in ankylosing spondylitis. A single record per CDR3 protein comes from TCRdb applying MiXCR to the 5' RACE reads. The data contain tens of thousands of distinct CDR3 sequences, roughly 30% of them seen just once; the ten biggest clones take up about 60%. The specimen sequenced was blood, either unsorted or a sorted T cell fraction (not recorded which). Receptors were obtained from a male donor with ankylosing spondylitis or in good health (not recorded which). The conserved cysteine and the conserved F or W are not part of the CDR3 here.

>TRBV11-2|TRBJ2-7
ASSLQGLYSYEQY
>TRBV20-1|TRBJ2-5
SAPLARIQETQY
>TRBV5-1|TRBJ1-3
ASSSTGTTGNTIY
>TRBV5-1|TRBJ2-1
ASSLGGQRADEQF
>TRBV5-6|TRBJ2-7
ASSLDRDMSYEQY
>TRBV20-1|TRBJ1-2
SARDRGAVDYGYT
>TRBV20-1|TRBJ2-2
SARSQGAQRGTGELF
>TRBV29-1|TRBJ2-6
SVVSPLLSGANVLT
>TRBV20-1|TRBJ1-5
SAGGAHQPQH
>TRBV12-3/TRBV12-4|TRBJ2-7
ASSLAVWDEQY
>TRBV12-3/TRBV12-4|TRBJ1-1
ASSFRDRRTEAF
>TRBV20-1|TRBJ1-1
SAQRGLGFTEAF
>TRBV21-1|TRBJ1-5
ASSKGTQRNQPQH
>TRBV11-2|TRBJ2-5
ASSFIAGLGETQY
>TRBV29-1|TRBJ2-4
SVEQGDIQY
>TRBV5-1|TRBJ2-4
ASSLVLAGTKNIQY
>TRBV5-1|TRBJ2-3
ASSLGVVGTDTQY
>TRBV20-1|TRBJ1-1
SARGDRGAF
>TRBV6-1|TRBJ1-2
ASSPSSGSYGYT
>TRBV7-9|TRBJ2-3
ASSLTLAGDTQY
>TRBV4-2|TRBJ2-3
ASSLRQGTDTQY
>TRBV20-1|TRBJ2-7
SARDWTSGHYEQY
>TRBV7-8|TRBJ2-7
ASSLRTANSYEQY
>TRBV5-1|TRBJ2-4
ASTFVRGGIVAKNIQY
>TRBV29-1|TRBJ2-1
SVPPGTVSNEQF
>TRBV10-3|TRBJ2-5
AISEAQGNGETQY
>TRBV5-6|TRBJ1-2
ASSLQWGQS
>TRBV9|TRBJ2-5
ASSVGLAGKTGETQY
>TRBV10-3|TRBJ2-7
AIVGSVHSYEQY
>TRBV20-1|TRBJ1-5
SAEGTDLTQH
>TRBV5-1|TRBJ2-1
ASSSGSGSYNEQF
>TRBV20-1|TRBJ2-1
SAHGSSYNEQF
>TRBV20-1|TRBJ2-3
SARLGAGDTQY
>TRBV6-6|TRBJ2-7
ASSFLGSYEQY
>TRBV7-2|TRBJ2-1
ASSSPYREQF
>TRBV5-1|TRBJ1-2
ASSPGAYGYT
>TRBV15|TRBJ1-4
ATSRDLGGQGEKLF
>TRBV5-1|TRBJ2-3
ASSPTGTSTDTQY
>TRBV7-3|TRBJ1-1
ASSRTSTGVTEAF
>TRBV12-3/TRBV12-4|TRBJ2-1
ASSRWGSGRDNEQF
>TRBV18|TRBJ1-1
ASSPDLNTEAF
>TRBV5-1|TRBJ2-1
ASSSLGLAGYNEQF
>TRBV24-1|TRBJ2-1
ATSDPPGTEQF
>TRBV5-1|TRBJ2-1
ASSLIAGSNEQF
>TRBV9|TRBJ2-2
ASSERTSFGTGELF
>TRBV11-2|TRBJ1-3
ASSANRGRGNTIY
>TRBV18|TRBJ1-2
ASSQPLRDGYT
>TRBV11-2|TRBJ2-2
ASSFSTGELF
>TRBV24-1|TRBJ2-1
ATSDRPRGASYNEQF
>TRBV18|TRBJ1-1
ASSPGAMNTEAF